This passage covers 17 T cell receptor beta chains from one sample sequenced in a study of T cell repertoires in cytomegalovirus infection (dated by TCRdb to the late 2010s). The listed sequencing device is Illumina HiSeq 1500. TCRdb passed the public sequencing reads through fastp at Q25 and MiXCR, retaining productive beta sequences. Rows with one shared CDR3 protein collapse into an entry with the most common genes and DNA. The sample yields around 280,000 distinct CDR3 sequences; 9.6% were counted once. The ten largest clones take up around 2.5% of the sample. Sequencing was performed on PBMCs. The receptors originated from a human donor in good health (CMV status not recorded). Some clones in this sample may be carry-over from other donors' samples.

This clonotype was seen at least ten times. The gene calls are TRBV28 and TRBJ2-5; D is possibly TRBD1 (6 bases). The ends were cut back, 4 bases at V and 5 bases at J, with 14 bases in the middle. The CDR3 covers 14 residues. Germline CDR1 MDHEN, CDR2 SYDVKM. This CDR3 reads CASSSIRGGETQYF. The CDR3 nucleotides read TGTGCCAGCAGTTCAATCAGGGGTGGGGAGACCCAGTACTTC.

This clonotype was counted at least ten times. CDR3 region: CAISGVRGGNTEAFF. As DNA, the CDR3 is TGTGCCATCAGTGGAGTCAGGGGCGGGAACACTGAAGCTTTCTTT. The chain joins TRBV10-3 to TRBJ1-1; possible D gene TRBD1, 6 bases. Germline V CDR1 and CDR2: ENHRY, SYGVKD. This CDR3 is built from 15 residues. V was shortened by 4 bases and J by 1 base, with 13 bases between the two germline ends.

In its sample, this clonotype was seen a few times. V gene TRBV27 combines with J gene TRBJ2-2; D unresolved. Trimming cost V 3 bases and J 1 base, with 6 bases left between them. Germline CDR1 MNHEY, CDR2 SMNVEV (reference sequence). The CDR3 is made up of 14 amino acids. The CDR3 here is CASSLWENTGELFF. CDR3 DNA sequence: TGTGCCAGCAGTTTGTGGGAGAACACCGGGGAGCTGTTTTTT.

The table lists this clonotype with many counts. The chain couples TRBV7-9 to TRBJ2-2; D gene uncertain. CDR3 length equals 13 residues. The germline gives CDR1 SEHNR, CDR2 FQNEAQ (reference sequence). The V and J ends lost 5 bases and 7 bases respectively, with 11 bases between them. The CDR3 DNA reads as TGTGCCAGCAGCCCACTCGTGGGCGGGGAGCTGTTTTTT. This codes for CASSPLVGGELFF.

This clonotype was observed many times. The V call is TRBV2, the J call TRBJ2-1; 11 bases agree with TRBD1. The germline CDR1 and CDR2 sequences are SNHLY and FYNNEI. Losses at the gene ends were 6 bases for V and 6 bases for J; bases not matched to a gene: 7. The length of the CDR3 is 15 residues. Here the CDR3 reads CASSLGGTGGNEQFF. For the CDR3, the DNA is TGTGCCAGCAGCCTAGGCGGGACAGGGGGCAATGAGCAGTTCTTC.

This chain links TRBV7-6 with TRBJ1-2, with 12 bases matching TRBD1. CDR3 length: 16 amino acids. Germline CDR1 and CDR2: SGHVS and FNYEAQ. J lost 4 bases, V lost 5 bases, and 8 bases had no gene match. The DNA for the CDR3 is TGTGCCAGCAGCCCGGGACAGGGGGCGCAGGGCTATGGCTACACCTTC. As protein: CASSPGQGAQGYGYTF.

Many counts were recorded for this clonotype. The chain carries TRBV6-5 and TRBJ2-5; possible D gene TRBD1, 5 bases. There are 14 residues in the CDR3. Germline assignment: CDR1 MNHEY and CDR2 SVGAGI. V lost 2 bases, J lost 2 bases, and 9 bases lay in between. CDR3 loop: CASSYSRAQETQYF. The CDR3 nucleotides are TGTGCCAGCAGTTACAGCAGGGCGCAAGAGACCCAGTACTTC.

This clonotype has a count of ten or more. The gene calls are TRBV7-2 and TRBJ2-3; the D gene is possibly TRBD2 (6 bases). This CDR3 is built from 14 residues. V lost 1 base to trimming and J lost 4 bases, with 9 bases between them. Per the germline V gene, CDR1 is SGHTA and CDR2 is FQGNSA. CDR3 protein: CASSLEWGADTQYF. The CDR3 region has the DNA TGTGCCAGCAGCTTAGAATGGGGGGCAGATACGCAGTATTTT.

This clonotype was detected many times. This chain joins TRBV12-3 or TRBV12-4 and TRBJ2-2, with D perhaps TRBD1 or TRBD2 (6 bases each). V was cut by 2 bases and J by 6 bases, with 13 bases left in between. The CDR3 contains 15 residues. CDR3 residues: CASSLRGAEAGELFF. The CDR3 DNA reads TGTGCCAGCAGTTTAAGGGGGGCAGAGGCCGGGGAGCTGTTTTTT.

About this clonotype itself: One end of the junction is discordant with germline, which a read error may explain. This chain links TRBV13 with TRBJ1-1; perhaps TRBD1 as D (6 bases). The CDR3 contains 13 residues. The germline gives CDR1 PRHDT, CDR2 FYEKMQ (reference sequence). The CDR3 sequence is CASSFTGNTKAFF. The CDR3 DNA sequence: TGTGCCAGCAGCTTTACAGGGAACACTAAAGCTTTCTTT.

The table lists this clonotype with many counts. CDR3 amino acids: CASSVPPTWPWANVLTF. CDR3 bases: TGTGCCAGCAGTGTACCGCCGACGTGGCCATGGGCCAACGTCCTGACTTTC. The chain employs TRBV2 and TRBJ2-6; D remains unclear. Trimming left V 4 bases short and J 5 bases short, with 18 bases between. CDR3 length: 17 residues. Germline lookup yields CDR1 SNHLY and CDR2 FYNNEI.

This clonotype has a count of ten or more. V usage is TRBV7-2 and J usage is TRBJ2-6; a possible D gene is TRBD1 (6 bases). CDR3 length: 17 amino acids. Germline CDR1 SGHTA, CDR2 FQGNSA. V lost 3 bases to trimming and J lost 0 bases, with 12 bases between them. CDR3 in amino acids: CASSFGQSYSGANVLTF. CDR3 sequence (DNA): TGTGCCAGCAGCTTCGGACAGTCCTACTCTGGGGCCAACGTCCTGACTTTC. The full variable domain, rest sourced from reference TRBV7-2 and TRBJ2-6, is GAGVSQSPSNKVTEKGKDVELRCDPISGHTALYWYRQSLGQGLEFLIYFQGNSAPDKSGLPSDRFSAERTGGSVSTLTIQRTQQEDSAVYLCASSFGQSYSGANVLTFGAGSRLTVL.

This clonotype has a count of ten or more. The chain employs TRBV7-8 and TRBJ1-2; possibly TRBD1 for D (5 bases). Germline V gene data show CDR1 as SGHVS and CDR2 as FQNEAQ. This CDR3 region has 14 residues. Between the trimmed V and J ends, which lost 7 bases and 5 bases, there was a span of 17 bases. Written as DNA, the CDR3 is TGTGCCAGCACCCCCTCGGGGGGACGGTATGGCTACACCTTC. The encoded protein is CASTPSGGRYGYTF.

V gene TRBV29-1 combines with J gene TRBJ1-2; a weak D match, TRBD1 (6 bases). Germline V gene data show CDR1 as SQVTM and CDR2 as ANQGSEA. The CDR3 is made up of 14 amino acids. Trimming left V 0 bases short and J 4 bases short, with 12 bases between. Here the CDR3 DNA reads TGCAGCGTTGAAGACCCCACAGGGCTCTATGGCTACACCTTC. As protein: CSVEDPTGLYGYTF.

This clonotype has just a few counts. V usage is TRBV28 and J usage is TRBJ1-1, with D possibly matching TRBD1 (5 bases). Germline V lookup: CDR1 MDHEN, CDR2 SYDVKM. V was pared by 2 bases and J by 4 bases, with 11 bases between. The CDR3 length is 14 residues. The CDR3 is CASSLNFQGTEAFF. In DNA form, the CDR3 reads TGTGCCAGCAGTTTAAATTTTCAGGGCACTGAAGCTTTCTTT.

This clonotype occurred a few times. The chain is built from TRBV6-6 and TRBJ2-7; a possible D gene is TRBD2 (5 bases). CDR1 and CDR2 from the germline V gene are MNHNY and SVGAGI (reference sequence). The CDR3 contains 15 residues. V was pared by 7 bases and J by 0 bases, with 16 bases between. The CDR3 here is CASTESGSSSYEQYV. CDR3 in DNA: TGTGCCAGCACCGAATCGGGGAGTAGCTCCTACGAGCAGTACGTC.

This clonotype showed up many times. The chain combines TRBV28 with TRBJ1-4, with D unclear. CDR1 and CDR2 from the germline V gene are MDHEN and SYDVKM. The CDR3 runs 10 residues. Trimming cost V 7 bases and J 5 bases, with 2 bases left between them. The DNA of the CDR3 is TGTGCCAGCATGAATGAAAAACTGTTTTTT. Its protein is CASMNEKLFF.